A single sample gave rise to the 27 T cell receptor beta chains below, sequenced in a study of blood T cell repertoires in COVID-19. Some clones are missing from TCRdb's copy, which holds only in-frame ones; the method was immunoSEQ multiplex PCR. The table includes approximately 25,000 clones, about four fifths detected once. The specimen was peripheral blood. These receptors were obtained from a man aged 50 or older with COVID-19, enrolled during active disease.

The V gene is TRBV27, the J gene TRBJ2-1; TRBD2 might be the D (6 bases). The CDR3 totals 14 residues. The germline CDR1 and CDR2 sequences are MNHEY and SMNVEV (reference sequence). Trimming cost V 2 bases and J 9 bases, with 14 bases left between them. CDR3 DNA: TGTGCCAGCAGTTTAAGGCGGGAAAGCGGTGAGCAGTTCTTC. Residues: CASSLRRESGEQFF.

The genes are TRBV4-1 and TRBJ2-4; D gene unclear. Germline loops: CDR1 MGHRA, CDR2 YSYEKL. This CDR3 spans 14 amino acids. V was shortened by 1 base and J by 0 bases, with 4 bases between the two germline ends. CDR3 DNA: TGCGCCAGCAGCCAAGGTATAGCCAAAAACATTCAGTACTTC. Residues: CASSQGIAKNIQYF.

This sequence joins TRBV12-5 and TRBJ2-3; 7 nucleotides agree with TRBD2. The junction had 14 bases not matched to a gene; V was cut back by 3 bases and J by 5 bases. CDR1 LGHNT and CDR2 FRNRAP come from the germline V gene. The CDR3 extends over 17 amino acids. The CDR3 loop is CASGFALGGLGGDTQYF. The CDR3 nucleotides read TGTGCTAGTGGTTTTGCCCTGGGAGGGCTAGGTGGAGATACGCAGTATTTT.

The V and J genes are TRBV12-3 or TRBV12-4 and TRBJ2-7; 8 nucleotides match TRBD2. This CDR3 comprises 13 residues. The trim removed 8 bases at V and 5 bases at J, leaving 8 bases unmatched. CDR3 coding DNA: TGTGCCAGCCCCCGGCGGGAGGTCGACGAGCAGTACTTC. This sequence encodes CASPRREVDEQYF.

Details on this clone: This specimen includes other DNA sequences encoding the same CDR3. This chain connects TRBV6-5 to TRBJ1-1, with TRBD1 matching over 8 bases. This CDR3 spans 14 amino acids. V lost 6 bases, J lost 0 bases, and 3 bases stayed unmatched. Germline CDR1 MNHEY, CDR2 SVGAGI. As DNA, the CDR3 is TGTGCCAGCAGACGACAGGGGTTGAACACTGAAGCTTTCTTT. Translation: CASRRQGLNTEAFF.

The chain carries TRBV6-1 and TRBJ2-1; 12 bases agree with TRBD2. Germline assignment: CDR1 MNHNS and CDR2 SASEGT. The V segment lost 1 base and the J segment 9 bases; nucleotides outside the gene matches: 4. This CDR3 spans 15 amino acids. As DNA, the CDR3 is TGTGCCAGCAGTGAAGGGACTAGCGGGGTGGGTGAGCAGTTCTTC. It is translated as CASSEGTSGVGEQFF.

The rearrangement uses TRBV19 and TRBJ1-3, with D possibly matching TRBD1 (6 bases). The germline V gene encodes CDR1 LNHDA and CDR2 SQIVND (reference sequence). V dropped 4 bases and J dropped 1 base, with 11 bases sitting between them. The CDR3 is made up of 15 amino acids. CDR3 amino acids: CASSTPTGSGNTIYF. The CDR3 DNA sequence: TGTGCCAGTAGTACTCCAACAGGGTCTGGAAACACCATATATTTT.

The table lists this clone with a count of one. The CDR3 sequence is CASSDEGQYLQGYTF. CDR3 in DNA: TGTGCCAGCAGTGACGAAGGACAGTACCTCCAAGGCTACACCTTC. The V and J genes are TRBV25-1 and TRBJ1-2; weak D call: TRBD1 (6 bases). From germline, CDR1 is MGHDK and CDR2 SYGVNS. V lost 3 bases and J lost 8, with 19 bases in between. The CDR3 is made up of 15 amino acids.

This clone is judged medium-sized. The chain uses TRBV5-8 and TRBJ2-5, with 9 bases that match TRBD1. V was clipped by 4 bases and J by 4 bases; unmatched bases: 8. Germline loops: CDR1 SGHTS, CDR2 YDEGEE. The CDR3 is 15 residues long. CDR3 residues: CASSNRDRVGETQYF. The CDR3 nucleotides are TGTGCCAGCAGCAACCGGGACAGGGTTGGAGAGACCCAGTACTTC.

The V gene is TRBV5-1, the J gene TRBJ2-2, with TRBD2 matching 7 bases. From germline, CDR1 is SGHRS and CDR2 YFSETQ. Germline trimming cut 0 bases from V and 4 bases from J; bases unmatched to any gene: 6. CDR3 length equals 16 residues. Here the CDR3 reads CASSLGSGDGTGELFF. The CDR3, as DNA: TGCGCCAGCAGCTTGGGGAGCGGGGACGGCACCGGGGAGCTGTTTTTT. Drawing the rest from reference TRBV5-1 and TRBJ2-2, the complete variable domain is KAGVTQTPRYLIKTRGQQVTLSCSPISGHRSVSWYQQTPGQGLQFLFEYFSETQRNKGNFPGRFSGRQFSNSRSEMNVSTLELGDSALYLCASSLGSGDGTGELFFGEGSRLTVL.

This chain joins TRBV15 and TRBJ1-4, with D possibly matching TRBD1 (6 bases). CDR3 length equals 15 residues. The V end lost 2 bases, the J end lost 5 bases, and 12 bases lay between the germline ends. Per germline, CDR1 LNHNV and CDR2 YYDKDF (reference sequence). The CDR3 DNA follows: TGTGCCACCAGCAGAAACAGGGAGAGAAATGAAAAACTGTTTTTT. Translating it yields CATSRNRERNEKLFF.

The rearrangement links TRBV5-5 to TRBJ2-5, with 12 bases identical to TRBD1. V was clipped by 5 bases and J by 1 base; unmatched bases: 6. Germline assignment: CDR1 SGHKS and CDR2 YYEKEE (reference sequence). This CDR3 region has 16 residues. The CDR3, as DNA: TGTGCCAGCAGGAACCGGGACAGGGGGCCCCAAGAGACCCAGTACTTC. It encodes CASRNRDRGPQETQYF. Combining the CDR3 with reference TRBV5-5 and TRBJ2-5 gives the whole variable domain DAGVTQSPTHLIKTRGQQVTLRCSPISGHKSVSWYQQVLGQGPQFIFQYYEKEERGRGNFPDRFSARQFPNYSSELNVNALLLGDSALYLCASRNRDRGPQETQYFGPGTRLLVL.

This chain uses TRBV2 with TRBJ2-7, with 9 bases identical to TRBD2. The CDR3 consists of 16 residues. Looked up from germline, CDR1 is SNHLY and CDR2 is FYNNEI. V was pared by 7 bases and J by 3 bases, with 13 bases of the junction left unmatched. The CDR3 DNA reads TGTGCCAGCAAAAACCCGTCTAGCGGGGCTGACTACGAGCAGTACTTC. Translated, it gives CASKNPSSGADYEQYF.

The chain uses TRBV27 and TRBJ1-2, with 8 bases identical to TRBD1. Trimming took 5 bases from V and 11 from J; bases not matched to a gene: 13. Germline loops: CDR1 MNHEY, CDR2 SMNVEV (reference sequence). This CDR3 contains 14 residues. The CDR3, as DNA: TGTGCCAGCAGTAGTGGACAGGGAAGAGGAAGATACACCTTC. As protein: CASSSGQGRGRYTF.

CDR3 sequence (DNA): TGTGCCAGTAATGGGGGAGGAAAGACCCAGTACTTC. Translation: CASNGGGKTQYF. V and J are TRBV19 and TRBJ2-5; a weak D match, TRBD2 (6 bases). Germline V gene lookup returns CDR1 LNHDA and CDR2 SQIVND (reference sequence). The CDR3 covers 12 residues. The V gene lost 7 bases and the J gene lost 6 bases, with 12 bases spanning the gap.

This clone was observed a handful of times. Other nucleotide sequences from this sample produce the same CDR3. This sequence joins TRBV9 and TRBJ1-2, with a possible D match to TRBD1 (5 bases). The length of the CDR3 is 14 residues. V lost 0 bases and J 8 bases, leaving 14 bases between the germline ends. The germline V gene has CDR1 SGDLS and CDR2 YYNGEE. CDR3 DNA sequence: TGTGCCAGCAGCGTAGGGGACCGGGGGGGAGGCTACACCTTC. It is translated as CASSVGDRGGGYTF.

The chain employs TRBV12-5 and TRBJ2-7; 8 nucleotides line up with TRBD1. The CDR3 is 17 amino acids. Germline assignment: CDR1 LGHNT and CDR2 FRNRAP. V was pared by 1 base and J by 0 bases, with 8 bases of the junction left unmatched. The CDR3 nucleotides read TGTGCTAGTGGTTTGGAAGGGACAGGTCGGAGCTCCTACGAGCAGTACTTC. This translates into CASGLEGTGRSSYEQYF. Together with reference TRBV12-5 and TRBJ2-7, the CDR3 gives the full variable domain: DARVTQTPRHKVTEMGQEVTMRCQPILGHNTVFWYRQTMMQGLELLAYFRNRAPLDDSGMPKDRFSAEMPDATLATLKIQPSEPRDSAVYFCASGLEGTGRSSYEQYFGPGTRLTVT.

There are a few counts of this clone. V and J are TRBV18 and TRBJ2-3; 11 bases align to TRBD1. J lost 4 bases, V lost 3 bases, and 6 bases had no gene match. Germline assignment: CDR1 KGHSH and CDR2 LQKENI. This CDR3 spans 16 amino acids. In DNA, the CDR3 is TGTGCCAGCTCACCTGGGACAGGGGGTGTCTCAGATACGCAGTATTTT. Its protein is CASSPGTGGVSDTQYF.

The genes are TRBV7-9 and TRBJ2-1, with a possible D match to TRBD2 (6 bases). Trimming pared 5 bases from V and 8 bases from J, leaving 19 bases between. Germline values: CDR1 SEHNR, CDR2 FQNEAQ (reference sequence). The CDR3 extends over 15 amino acids. CDR3 sequence reads: CASSLDYAGLYEQFF. CDR3 nucleotides: TGTGCCAGCAGCCTGGACTACGCAGGATTGTATGAGCAGTTCTTC.

This rearrangement joins TRBV19 to TRBJ1-4; D may be TRBD1 (6 bases). V lost 3 bases, J lost 8 bases, and 16 bases lay in between. This CDR3 has 15 amino acids. Per the germline V gene, CDR1 is LNHDA and CDR2 is SQIVND (reference sequence). The CDR3 reads CASSIAQGIGEKLFF. The CDR3, as DNA: TGTGCCAGTAGTATCGCACAGGGAATCGGCGAAAAACTGTTTTTT.

The rearrangement joins TRBV30 to TRBJ2-3; 8 positions agree with TRBD2. This CDR3 is built from 15 residues. The germline CDR1 and CDR2 sequences are GTSNPN and SVGIG (reference sequence). The ends lost 6 bases at V and 5 bases at J; junction bases unmatched: 13. The CDR3 here is CACLGTRGLVDTQYF. Written as DNA, the CDR3 is TGTGCCTGCCTAGGGACTAGGGGTTTGGTAGATACGCAGTATTTT.

V usage is TRBV28 and J usage is TRBJ1-2; tentative D call: TRBD1 (5 bases). CDR1 is MDHEN and CDR2 is SYDVKM in the germline V gene. Trimming stripped 2 bases from V and 2 bases from J, with 6 bases between. There are 13 residues in the CDR3. Here the CDR3 reads CASSLGGNYGYTF. Here the CDR3 DNA reads TGTGCCAGCAGTTTAGGGGGGAACTATGGCTACACCTTC.

This chain links TRBV9 with TRBJ1-1; D perhaps matches TRBD1 (5 bases). The ends were cut back, 0 bases at V and 7 bases at J, with 10 bases in the middle. CDR3 length: 13 amino acids. Germline-derived CDR1 and CDR2 are SGDLS and YYNGEE. The CDR3, as DNA: TGTGCCAGCAGCGTAGCAGGGTCGAGTGAAGCTTTCTTT. Translated, it gives CASSVAGSSEAFF.

A single count supports this clone. The chain links TRBV11-2 to TRBJ1-1; unclear D gene. The CDR3 consists of 15 residues. Germline V gene lookup returns CDR1 SGHAT and CDR2 FQNNGV. V lost 4 bases, J lost 0 bases, and 12 bases lay in between. The chain's CDR3 is CASSSGGGMNTEAFF. The CDR3 region has the DNA TGTGCCAGCAGCTCCGGCGGAGGTATGAACACTGAAGCTTTCTTT.

This clone occurred once. The J gene is TRBJ2-4, the V gene TRBV18; 8 bases are shared with TRBD2. CDR1 is KGHSH and CDR2 is LQKENI in the germline V gene. Trimming cost V 3 bases and J 5 bases; bases outside gene matches: 0. The CDR3 consists of 13 residues. For the CDR3, the DNA is TGTGCCAGCTCACCGGGACTAGAAAACATTCAGTACTTC. It is translated as CASSPGLENIQYF.

CDR3 nucleotide sequence: TGTGCCTATGGGGGACAAAGCAATCAGCCCCAGCATTTT. Amino acids: CAYGGQSNQPQHF. This sequence joins TRBV30 and TRBJ1-5; a weak D match, TRBD1 (6 bases). This CDR3 is 13 amino acids long. The germline V gene has CDR1 GTSNPN and CDR2 SVGIG (reference sequence). Deletions cut 7 bases from V and 1 base from J, with 11 bases between.

The gene calls are TRBV9 and TRBJ2-1, with 12 positions matching TRBD2. Germline V CDR1 and CDR2: SGDLS, YYNGEE. V dropped 4 bases and J dropped 7; count of bases not matched to a gene: 9. The CDR3 runs 16 residues. CDR3 in DNA: TGTGCCAGCAGCACCGACCTAGCGGGGGGGTCTAATGAGCAGTTCTTC. This translates into CASSTDLAGGSNEQFF.